This is a list of T cell receptor beta chains from one sample in a study of T cell responses to AZD1222 COVID-19 vaccine. The method was immunoSEQ multiplex PCR; TCRdb's version includes in-frame clones alone and lacks a portion of them. In the table there are around 100,000 clones, around 90% of which are singletons. The sequenced sample was peripheral blood, obtained on day 0 of AZD1222 vaccination. All receptors come from an adult in good health. CDR3s include the opening cysteine and the closing phenylalanine or tryptophan. Each record gives: V gene, D gene, J gene, clone size, CDR3 DNA, CDR3 protein. D genes are given only for firm matches. Clone size is stated in some rows and not others, as once, few, many or a class when expanded.

v_call: TRBV9; d_call: TRBD1; j_call: TRBJ1-1; clone_size: -; cdr3_nt: TGTGCCAGCAGCGCCGGGACAGGGAACACTGAAGCTTTCTTT; cdr3_aa: CASSAGTGNTEAFF
v_call: TRBV28; d_call: TRBD1; j_call: TRBJ2-1; clone_size: once; cdr3_nt: TGTGCCAGCAGTCCACGGACAGGGAACTCCTACAATGAGCAGTTCTTC; cdr3_aa: CASSPRTGNSYNEQFF
v_call: TRBV30; d_call: TRBD1; j_call: TRBJ1-2; clone_size: -; cdr3_nt: TGTGCCTGGAGGAGGGCCCCGGGACAGGGGGAAGTAGGCTACACCTTC; cdr3_aa: CAWRRAPGQGEVGYTF
v_call: TRBV19; d_call: TRBD2; j_call: TRBJ2-1; clone_size: -; cdr3_nt: TGTGCCAGTAGTATCGGACTAGTTGTGAGTAATGAGCAGTTCTTC; cdr3_aa: CASSIGLVVSNEQFF
v_call: TRBV4-2; d_call: TRBD2; j_call: TRBJ2-7; clone_size: -; cdr3_nt: TGTGCCAGCAGCCAAGTGCTAGGACTAGCGGGATTACAGCAGTACTTC; cdr3_aa: CASSQVLGLAGLQQYF
v_call: TRBV5-6; d_call: -; j_call: TRBJ1-1; clone_size: -; cdr3_nt: TGTGCCAGCAGCTTGGGTCTCACTGAAGCTTTCTTT; cdr3_aa: CASSLGLTEAFF
v_call: TRBV9; d_call: -; j_call: TRBJ2-7; clone_size: once; cdr3_nt: TGTGCCAGCAGCGTAGAGGGCAGGCTCGGGTCCGAGCAGTACTTC; cdr3_aa: CASSVEGRLGSEQYF
v_call: TRBV28; d_call: -; j_call: TRBJ1-5; clone_size: -; cdr3_nt: TGTGCCAGCAGTTTAGTGGGGGATTGGGGAGATCAGCCCCAGCATTTT; cdr3_aa: CASSLVGDWGDQPQHF
v_call: TRBV10-3; d_call: -; j_call: TRBJ1-4; clone_size: -; cdr3_nt: TGTGCCATCAGTGAGTCTGGGGAGAATGAAAAACTGTTTTTT; cdr3_aa: CAISESGENEKLFF
v_call: TRBV10-2; d_call: TRBD1; j_call: TRBJ2-7; clone_size: -; cdr3_nt: TGCGCCAGCAGGGACAACTCCCTGGGACAGGGGGCGTGGTACGAGCAGTACTTC; cdr3_aa: CASRDNSLGQGAWYEQYF
v_call: TRBV11-2; d_call: -; j_call: TRBJ2-3; clone_size: -; cdr3_nt: TGTGCCAGCAGCCCGACTAGTGTGGGCACAGATACGCAGTATTTT; cdr3_aa: CASSPTSVGTDTQYF
v_call: TRBV5-1; d_call: TRBD1; j_call: TRBJ2-3; clone_size: -; cdr3_nt: TGCGCCAGCAGCTTGGCCCAGGGGGCAGATACGCAGTATTTT; cdr3_aa: CASSLAQGADTQYF
v_call: TRBV20-1; d_call: -; j_call: TRBJ2-3; clone_size: -; cdr3_nt: TGCAGTGCTGGATACACAGATACGCAGTATTTT; cdr3_aa: CSAGYTDTQYF
v_call: TRBV4-1; d_call: TRBD1; j_call: TRBJ1-5; clone_size: -; cdr3_nt: TGCGCCAGCAGCCAAACGACCGGGACAGGGGGCCGTGGCAATCAGCCCCAGCATTTT; cdr3_aa: CASSQTTGTGGRGNQPQHF
v_call: TRBV10-2; d_call: -; j_call: TRBJ2-2; clone_size: -; cdr3_nt: TGCGCCAGCAGTGAGGCGCAGGGACCCCAGAACACCGGGGAGCTGTTTTTT; cdr3_aa: CASSEAQGPQNTGELFF
v_call: TRBV5-8; d_call: -; j_call: TRBJ2-7; clone_size: once; cdr3_nt: TGTGCCAGCAGCTTGGGTGCGGGACGCCCCCCTTTTTTC; cdr3_aa: CASSLGAGRPPFF
v_call: TRBV19; d_call: -; j_call: TRBJ1-2; clone_size: -; cdr3_nt: TGTGCCACCCCGATCGACAGAAGTAACTATGGCTACACCTTC; cdr3_aa: CATPIDRSNYGYTF
v_call: TRBV24-1; d_call: -; j_call: TRBJ1-4; clone_size: -; cdr3_nt: TGTGAAGAGGAGGGAGAAAAACTGTTTTTT; cdr3_aa: CEEEGEKLFF
v_call: TRBV3-1/TRBV3-2; d_call: -; j_call: TRBJ2-5; clone_size: -; cdr3_nt: TGTGCCAGCAGCCTCAGGGAGACCCAGTACTTC; cdr3_aa: CASSLRETQYF
v_call: TRBV28; d_call: -; j_call: TRBJ2-7; clone_size: -; cdr3_nt: TGTGCCAGCAATCCGGCTCCGGGAGCTAGGTACGAGCAGTACTTC; cdr3_aa: CASNPAPGARYEQYF
v_call: TRBV2; d_call: TRBD1; j_call: TRBJ2-7; clone_size: -; cdr3_nt: TGTGCCAGCAGTTGGACAGGCCCCAACTCCTACGAGCAGTACTTC; cdr3_aa: CASSWTGPNSYEQYF
v_call: TRBV5-1; d_call: -; j_call: TRBJ1-4; clone_size: -; cdr3_nt: TGCGCCAGCAGCTTGGGAACAGGAACAACTAATGAAAAACTGTTTTTT; cdr3_aa: CASSLGTGTTNEKLFF
v_call: TRBV2; d_call: TRBD2; j_call: TRBJ2-7; clone_size: -; cdr3_nt: TGTGCCAGACGTCTCGCGGGAGGTGGCGAGCAGTACTTC; cdr3_aa: CARRLAGGGEQYF
v_call: TRBV28; d_call: TRBD1; j_call: TRBJ1-2; clone_size: -; cdr3_nt: TGTGCCAGCTCGACGGACAGGGTCGTTTATGGCTACACCTTC; cdr3_aa: CASSTDRVVYGYTF
v_call: TRBV19; d_call: TRBD2; j_call: TRBJ2-3; clone_size: -; cdr3_nt: TGTGCCAGTAGTATAGGCGGGGGAGATACGCAGTATTTT; cdr3_aa: CASSIGGGDTQYF
v_call: TRBV3-1/TRBV3-2; d_call: -; j_call: TRBJ1-5; clone_size: -; cdr3_nt: TGTGCCAGCAGCCTTGGGGCGGGACAGCCCCAGCATTTT; cdr3_aa: CASSLGAGQPQHF
v_call: TRBV7-2; d_call: -; j_call: TRBJ2-7; clone_size: few; cdr3_nt: TGTGCCAGCAGCTTAGGGGCTAGCCGGGAGCAGTACTTC; cdr3_aa: CASSLGASREQYF
v_call: TRBV6-5; d_call: -; j_call: TRBJ2-7; clone_size: once; cdr3_nt: TGTGCCAGCAGTTACCAGGCTGGACAGCCCTACGAGCAGTACTTC; cdr3_aa: CASSYQAGQPYEQYF
v_call: TRBV20-1; d_call: -; j_call: TRBJ2-3; clone_size: -; cdr3_nt: TGCAGTGCTAGAGATCGGGGTACGCAGTATTTT; cdr3_aa: CSARDRGTQYF
v_call: TRBV7-9; d_call: -; j_call: TRBJ1-1; clone_size: -; cdr3_nt: TGTGCCAGCAGCTTATACAGGGCTCCGAACACTGAAGCTTTCTTT; cdr3_aa: CASSLYRAPNTEAFF
v_call: TRBV24-1; d_call: TRBD1; j_call: TRBJ2-2; clone_size: -; cdr3_nt: TGTGCCACCAGTGATTTTAGGTCAGGGGGCCTAGACGGGGAGCTGTTTTTT; cdr3_aa: CATSDFRSGGLDGELFF
v_call: TRBV30; d_call: TRBD2; j_call: TRBJ2-2; clone_size: -; cdr3_nt: TGTGCCTGGAGTGCACTAGCGGGAGTGTACACCGGGGAGCTGTTTTTT; cdr3_aa: CAWSALAGVYTGELFF
v_call: TRBV19; d_call: -; j_call: TRBJ1-5; clone_size: -; cdr3_nt: TGTGCCAGTAGTATAAGGGCTGGGAATGGCAATCAGCCCCAGCATTTT; cdr3_aa: CASSIRAGNGNQPQHF
v_call: TRBV30; d_call: -; j_call: TRBJ1-2; clone_size: -; cdr3_nt: TGTGCCTGGTCACGAGGGGCGGTTACTAATGGCTACACCTTC; cdr3_aa: CAWSRGAVTNGYTF
v_call: TRBV11-2; d_call: -; j_call: TRBJ2-1; clone_size: -; cdr3_nt: TGTGCCAGCAGCATAGGAAGGGGGAAAAGTTGGGCTAATGAGCAGTTCTTC; cdr3_aa: CASSIGRGKSWANEQFF
v_call: TRBV28; d_call: -; j_call: TRBJ1-4; clone_size: -; cdr3_nt: TGTGCCAGCAGTTTGGACAACCTTAATGAAAAACTGTTTTTT; cdr3_aa: CASSLDNLNEKLFF
v_call: TRBV18; d_call: -; j_call: TRBJ2-3; clone_size: -; cdr3_nt: TGTGCCAGCTCACCAGACGGGGCTAGCACAGATACGCAGTATTTT; cdr3_aa: CASSPDGASTDTQYF
v_call: TRBV4-1; d_call: -; j_call: TRBJ1-5; clone_size: -; cdr3_nt: TGCGCCAGCAGCCAAGACAGCCTAAATCAGCCCCAGCATTTT; cdr3_aa: CASSQDSLNQPQHF
v_call: TRBV27; d_call: -; j_call: TRBJ2-1; clone_size: -; cdr3_nt: TGTGCCAGCAGTTTAGGGCTCCCTGGTGTGGGTTACAATGAGCAGTTCTTC; cdr3_aa: CASSLGLPGVGYNEQFF
v_call: TRBV9; d_call: -; j_call: TRBJ1-2; clone_size: -; cdr3_nt: TGTGCCAGCAGTGACCCAGGAGGCGCCGTGGGGGGCTACACCTTC; cdr3_aa: CASSDPGGAVGGYTF
v_call: TRBV11-2; d_call: TRBD2; j_call: TRBJ2-1; clone_size: -; cdr3_nt: TGTGCCAGCAGCCCCCTTCCGGGAGGAAAGGCCAATGAGCAGTTCTTC; cdr3_aa: CASSPLPGGKANEQFF
v_call: TRBV28; d_call: -; j_call: TRBJ1-2; clone_size: -; cdr3_nt: TGTGCCAGCAGTAATAACTATGGCTACACCTTC; cdr3_aa: CASSNNYGYTF
v_call: TRBV7-2; d_call: -; j_call: TRBJ1-6; clone_size: once; cdr3_nt: TGTGCCAGCAGCTTAGGACCCCAGAATTCACCCCTCCACTTT; cdr3_aa: CASSLGPQNSPLHF
v_call: TRBV7-8; d_call: -; j_call: TRBJ1-2; clone_size: once; cdr3_nt: TGTGCCAGCAGCTTAGCGCGAGGTACCTATGGCTACACCTTC; cdr3_aa: CASSLARGTYGYTF
v_call: TRBV7-2; d_call: -; j_call: TRBJ2-7; clone_size: -; cdr3_nt: TGTGCCAGCAGCTTCGGAGGTCCTACCTACGAGCAGTACTTC; cdr3_aa: CASSFGGPTYEQYF
v_call: TRBV30; d_call: -; j_call: TRBJ1-5; clone_size: once; cdr3_nt: TGTGCCTGGAGTGGGGACACCAATCAGCCCCAGCATTTT; cdr3_aa: CAWSGDTNQPQHF
v_call: TRBV10-3; d_call: -; j_call: TRBJ2-1; clone_size: -; cdr3_nt: TGTGCCATCAGTGGCGGCTCTAGCCCCAGCTCCTACAATGAGCAGTTCTTC; cdr3_aa: CAISGGSSPSSYNEQFF
v_call: TRBV5-1; d_call: -; j_call: TRBJ2-2; clone_size: -; cdr3_nt: TGCGCCAGCAGCCCGACGGAGAACACCGGGGAGCTGTTTTTT; cdr3_aa: CASSPTENTGELFF
v_call: TRBV28; d_call: TRBD1; j_call: TRBJ1-3; clone_size: -; cdr3_nt: TGTGCCACCATAGCGGGCTGGCAGGGGGCGAAAAGAAACACCATATATTTT; cdr3_aa: CATIAGWQGAKRNTIYF
v_call: TRBV4-2; d_call: TRBD2; j_call: TRBJ2-5; clone_size: -; cdr3_nt: TGTGCCAGCAGCCAAGTAGCGGGAGGAGAGACCCAGTACTTC; cdr3_aa: CASSQVAGGETQYF
v_call: TRBV28; d_call: -; j_call: TRBJ2-4; clone_size: -; cdr3_nt: TGTGCCAGCAGTCCTACCCGGGATGTGGACATTCAGTACTTC; cdr3_aa: CASSPTRDVDIQYF
v_call: TRBV2; d_call: TRBD1; j_call: TRBJ1-1; clone_size: -; cdr3_nt: TGTGCCAGCAGTTCACAGGGGGGAGAGAACACTGAAGCTTTCTTT; cdr3_aa: CASSSQGGENTEAFF
v_call: TRBV18; d_call: -; j_call: TRBJ2-2; clone_size: -; cdr3_nt: TGTGCCAGCTCACCACCCTCGTCGACCGGGGAGCTGTTTTTT; cdr3_aa: CASSPPSSTGELFF
v_call: TRBV7-9; d_call: TRBD2; j_call: TRBJ2-3; clone_size: -; cdr3_nt: TGTGCCAGCACCAAGACTAGCGTGGCAGATACGCAGTATTTT; cdr3_aa: CASTKTSVADTQYF
v_call: TRBV27; d_call: TRBD1; j_call: TRBJ2-7; clone_size: -; cdr3_nt: TGTGCCAGCAGTTTAAGACAGGGGGCCTACGAGCAGTACTTC; cdr3_aa: CASSLRQGAYEQYF
v_call: TRBV5-1; d_call: TRBD1; j_call: TRBJ1-1; clone_size: -; cdr3_nt: TGCGCCAGCAGCTTTGCAGGGGGCAAGACTGAAGCTTTCTTT; cdr3_aa: CASSFAGGKTEAFF
v_call: TRBV9; d_call: -; j_call: TRBJ2-7; clone_size: -; cdr3_nt: TGTGCCAGCAGTAGCGGCACAACCTACGAGCAGTACTTC; cdr3_aa: CASSSGTTYEQYF